This record looks at one TCR beta chain sequence and its context. The junction differs from germline at one of its ends, possibly a read error. This sample is drawn from a study of CD8+ T cells in alopecia areata. cDNA reverse transcribed from extracted RNA served as the sequencing template. Produced via immunoSEQ multiplex PCR; TCRdb's table is partial and in-frame only. The data hold fewer than 150,000 clones, with about four fifths observed a single time. Described treatment: oral pan-JAK inhibitor, 5-10 mg twice daily. Sorting of PBMCs yielded the CD4+ and CD8+ T cells. The germline gives CDR1 LNHDA, CDR2 SQIVND (reference sequence). This CDR3 spans 16 amino acids.

The specimen comprised CD8+ T cells sorted from blood, sampled at week 4, from a patient treated with tofacitinib. This receptor was identified in a human donor with alopecia areata. V gene TRBV19 combines with J gene TRBJ1-5; D ambiguous. CDR3 protein: CASSRTPFSSNQPQHF. The CDR3 bases are TGTGCCAGCAGTAGGACTCCCTTCAGCAGCAATCAGCCCCAGCATTTT.